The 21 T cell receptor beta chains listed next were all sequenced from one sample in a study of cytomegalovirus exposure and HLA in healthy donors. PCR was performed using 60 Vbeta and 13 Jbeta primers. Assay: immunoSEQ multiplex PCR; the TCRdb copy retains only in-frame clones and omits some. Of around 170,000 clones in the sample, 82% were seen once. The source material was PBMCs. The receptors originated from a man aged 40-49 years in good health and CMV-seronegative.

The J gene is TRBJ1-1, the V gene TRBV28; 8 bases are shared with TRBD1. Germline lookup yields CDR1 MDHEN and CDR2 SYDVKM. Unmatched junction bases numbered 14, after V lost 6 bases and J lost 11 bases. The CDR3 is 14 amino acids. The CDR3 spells CASSQLRTGLYAFF. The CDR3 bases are TGTGCCAGCAGCCAGCTACGGACAGGGCTATATGCTTTCTTT. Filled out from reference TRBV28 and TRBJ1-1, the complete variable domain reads DVKVTQSSRYLVKRTGEKVFLECVQDMDHENMFWYRQDPGLGLRLIYFSYDVKMKEKGDIPEGYSVSREKKERFSLILESASTNQTSMYLCASSQLRTGLYAFFGQGTRLTVV.

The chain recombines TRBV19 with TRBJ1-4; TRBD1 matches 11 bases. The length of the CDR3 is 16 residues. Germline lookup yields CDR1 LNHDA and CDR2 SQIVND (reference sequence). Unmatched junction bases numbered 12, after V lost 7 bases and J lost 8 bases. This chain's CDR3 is CASTRQGTGGNEKLFF. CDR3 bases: TGTGCCAGTACCAGACAAGGGACAGGGGGAAACGAAAAACTGTTTTTT.

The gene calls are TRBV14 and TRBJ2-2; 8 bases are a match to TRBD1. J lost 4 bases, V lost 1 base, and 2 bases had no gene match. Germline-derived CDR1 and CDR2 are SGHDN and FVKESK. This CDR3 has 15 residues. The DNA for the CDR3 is TGTGCCAGCAGCCAAGCACAGGGGGGCACCGGGGAGCTGTTTTTT. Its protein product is CASSQAQGGTGELFF.

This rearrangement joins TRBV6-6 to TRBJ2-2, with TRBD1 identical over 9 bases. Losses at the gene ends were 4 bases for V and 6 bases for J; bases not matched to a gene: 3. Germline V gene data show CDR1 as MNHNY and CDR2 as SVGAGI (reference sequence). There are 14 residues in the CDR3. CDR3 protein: CASSLTGGPGELFF. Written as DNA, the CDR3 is TGTGCCAGCAGTTTGACAGGGGGGCCCGGGGAGCTGTTTTTT.

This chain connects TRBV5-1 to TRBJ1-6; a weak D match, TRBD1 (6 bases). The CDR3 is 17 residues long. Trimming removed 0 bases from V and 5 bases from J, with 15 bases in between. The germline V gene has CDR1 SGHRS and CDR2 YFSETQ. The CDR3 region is CASSLAGRGTNNSPLHF. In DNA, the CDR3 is TGCGCCAGCAGCTTGGCCGGCAGGGGCACAAATAATTCACCCCTCCACTTT.

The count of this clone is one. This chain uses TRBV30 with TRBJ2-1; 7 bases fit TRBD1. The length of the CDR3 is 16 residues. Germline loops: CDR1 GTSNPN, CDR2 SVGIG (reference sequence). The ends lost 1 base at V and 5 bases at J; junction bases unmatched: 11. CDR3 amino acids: CAWSDRDRAFNNEQFF. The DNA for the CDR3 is TGTGCCTGGAGTGACCGCGACAGGGCTTTCAACAATGAGCAGTTCTTC.

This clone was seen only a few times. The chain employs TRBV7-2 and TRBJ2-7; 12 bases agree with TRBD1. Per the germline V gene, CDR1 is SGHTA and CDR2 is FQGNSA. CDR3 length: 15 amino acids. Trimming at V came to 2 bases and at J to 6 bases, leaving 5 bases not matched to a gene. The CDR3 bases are TGTGCCAGCAGCTTATCGGGACAGGGGGCTCTCGAGCAGTACTTC. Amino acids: CASSLSGQGALEQYF.

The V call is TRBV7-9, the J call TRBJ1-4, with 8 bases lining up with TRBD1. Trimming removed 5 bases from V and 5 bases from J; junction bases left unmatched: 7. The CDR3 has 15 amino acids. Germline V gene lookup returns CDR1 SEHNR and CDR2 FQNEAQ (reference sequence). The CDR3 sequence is CASSRKRQGNEKLFF. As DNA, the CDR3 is TGTGCCAGCAGCCGAAAGAGACAGGGGAATGAAAAACTGTTTTTT.

Here the CDR3 DNA reads TGTGCCAGCAGCGTAGGAGAGTCCTACGAGCAGTACTTC. Amino acids: CASSVGESYEQYF. The chain couples TRBV9 to TRBJ2-7, with D uncertain. V was clipped by 0 bases and J by 1 base, with 5 bases between them. Germline V CDR1 and CDR2: SGDLS, YYNGEE. CDR3 length equals 13 residues. Full variable domain (remainder filled in from reference TRBV9 and TRBJ2-7): DSGVTQTPKHLITATGQRVTLRCSPRSGDLSVYWYQQSLDQGLQFLIQYYNGEERAKGNILERFSAQQFPDLHSELNLSSLELGDSALYFCASSVGESYEQYFGPGTRLTVT.

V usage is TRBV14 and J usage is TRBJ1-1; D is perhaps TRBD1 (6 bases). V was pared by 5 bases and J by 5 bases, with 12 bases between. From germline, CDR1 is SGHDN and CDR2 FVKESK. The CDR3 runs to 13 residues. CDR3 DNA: TGTGCCAGCAGCGGGGGGGGCCGAACTGAAGCTTTCTTT. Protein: CASSGGGRTEAFF.

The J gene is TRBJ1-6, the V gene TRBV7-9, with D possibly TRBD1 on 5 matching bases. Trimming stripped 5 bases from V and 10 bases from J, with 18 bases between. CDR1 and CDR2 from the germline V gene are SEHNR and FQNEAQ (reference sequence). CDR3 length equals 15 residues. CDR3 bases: TGTGCCAGCAGCCCGCCGGGTCAGGGAAAATCACCCCTCCACTTT. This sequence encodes CASSPPGQGKSPLHF.

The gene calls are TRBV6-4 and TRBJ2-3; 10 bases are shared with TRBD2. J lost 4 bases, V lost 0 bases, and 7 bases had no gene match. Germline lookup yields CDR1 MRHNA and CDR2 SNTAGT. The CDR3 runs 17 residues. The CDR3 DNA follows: TGTGCCAGCAGTGACTCTAGTAGCGGGGGGAAGGCAGATACGCAGTATTTT. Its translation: CASSDSSSGGKADTQYF.

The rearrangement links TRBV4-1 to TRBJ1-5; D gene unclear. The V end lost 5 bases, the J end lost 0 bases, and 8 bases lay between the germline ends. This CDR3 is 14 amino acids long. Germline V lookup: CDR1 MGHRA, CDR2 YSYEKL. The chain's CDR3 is CASSVGYSNQPQHF. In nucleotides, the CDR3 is TGCGCCAGCAGCGTCGGTTATAGCAATCAGCCCCAGCATTTT.

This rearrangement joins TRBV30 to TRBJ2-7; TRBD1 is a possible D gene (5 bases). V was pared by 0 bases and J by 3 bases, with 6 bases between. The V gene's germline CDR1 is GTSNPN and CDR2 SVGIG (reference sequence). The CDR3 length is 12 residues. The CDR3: CAWSVGVYEQYF. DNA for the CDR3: TGTGCCTGGAGTGTAGGGGTCTACGAGCAGTACTTC. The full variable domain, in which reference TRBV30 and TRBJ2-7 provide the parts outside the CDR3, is SQTIHQWPATLVQPVGSPLSLECTVEGTSNPNLYWYRQAAGRGLQLLFYSVGIGQISSEVPQNLSASRPQDRQFILSSKKLLLSDSGFYLCAWSVGVYEQYFGPGTRLTVT.

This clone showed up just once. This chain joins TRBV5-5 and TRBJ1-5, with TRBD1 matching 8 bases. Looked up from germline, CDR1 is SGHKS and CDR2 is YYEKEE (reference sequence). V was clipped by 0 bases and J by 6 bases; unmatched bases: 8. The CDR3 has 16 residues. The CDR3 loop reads CASSLEWAGGAQPQHF. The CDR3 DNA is TGTGCCAGCAGCTTGGAATGGGCAGGGGGCGCTCAGCCCCAGCATTTT.

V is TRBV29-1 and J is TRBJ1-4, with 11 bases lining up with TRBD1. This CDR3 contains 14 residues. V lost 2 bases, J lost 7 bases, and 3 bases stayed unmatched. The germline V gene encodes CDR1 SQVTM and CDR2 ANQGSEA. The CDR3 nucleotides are TGCAGCGTTGAAACCGGGACAGGGGGTGAAAAACTGTTTTTT. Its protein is CSVETGTGGEKLFF.

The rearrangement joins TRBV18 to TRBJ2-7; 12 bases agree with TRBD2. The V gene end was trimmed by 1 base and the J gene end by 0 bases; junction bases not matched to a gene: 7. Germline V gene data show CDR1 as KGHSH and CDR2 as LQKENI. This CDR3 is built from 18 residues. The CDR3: CASSPLVLAGGISYEQYF. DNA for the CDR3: TGTGCCAGCTCACCACTAGTCCTAGCGGGGGGGATCTCCTACGAGCAGTACTTC.

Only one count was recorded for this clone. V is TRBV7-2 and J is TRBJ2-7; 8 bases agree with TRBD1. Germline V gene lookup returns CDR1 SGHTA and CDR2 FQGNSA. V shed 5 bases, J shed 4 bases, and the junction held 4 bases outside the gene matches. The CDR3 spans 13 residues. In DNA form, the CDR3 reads TGTGCCAGCAGCCCTGACAGGGGATACGAGCAGTACTTC. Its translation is CASSPDRGYEQYF.

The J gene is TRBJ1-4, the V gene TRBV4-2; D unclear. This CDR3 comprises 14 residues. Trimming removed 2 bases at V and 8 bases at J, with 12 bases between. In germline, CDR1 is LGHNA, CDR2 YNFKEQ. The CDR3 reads CASSQRHRGEKLFF. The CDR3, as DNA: TGTGCCAGCAGCCAAAGACACCGAGGGGAAAAACTGTTTTTT.

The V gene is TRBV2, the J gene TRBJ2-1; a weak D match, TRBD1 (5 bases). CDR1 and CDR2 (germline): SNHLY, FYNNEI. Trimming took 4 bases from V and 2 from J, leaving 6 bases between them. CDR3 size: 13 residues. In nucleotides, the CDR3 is TGTGCCAGCAGTGGGGGCCCCTACAATGAGCAGTTCTTC. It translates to CASSGGPYNEQFF.

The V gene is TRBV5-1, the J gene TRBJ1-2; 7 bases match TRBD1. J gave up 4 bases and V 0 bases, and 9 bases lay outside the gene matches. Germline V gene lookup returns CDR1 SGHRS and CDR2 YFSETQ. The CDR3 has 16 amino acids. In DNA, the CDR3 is TGCGCCAGCAGCTTGGGGGGACAGCCTACCTCCTATGGCTACACCTTC. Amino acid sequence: CASSLGGQPTSYGYTF.